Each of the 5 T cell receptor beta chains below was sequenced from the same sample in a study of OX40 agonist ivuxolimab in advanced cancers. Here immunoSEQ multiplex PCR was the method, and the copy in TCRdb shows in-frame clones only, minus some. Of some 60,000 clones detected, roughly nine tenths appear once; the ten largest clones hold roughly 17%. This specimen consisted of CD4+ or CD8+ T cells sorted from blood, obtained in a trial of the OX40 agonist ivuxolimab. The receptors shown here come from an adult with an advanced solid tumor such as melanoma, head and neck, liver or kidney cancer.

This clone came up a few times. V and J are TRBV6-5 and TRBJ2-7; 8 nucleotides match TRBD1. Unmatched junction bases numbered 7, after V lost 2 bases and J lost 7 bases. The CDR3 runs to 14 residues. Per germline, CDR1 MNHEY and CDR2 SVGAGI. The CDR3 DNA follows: TGTGCCAGCAGTTACCCGCAGGGGGCATGGGAGCAGTACTTC. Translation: CASSYPQGAWEQYF.

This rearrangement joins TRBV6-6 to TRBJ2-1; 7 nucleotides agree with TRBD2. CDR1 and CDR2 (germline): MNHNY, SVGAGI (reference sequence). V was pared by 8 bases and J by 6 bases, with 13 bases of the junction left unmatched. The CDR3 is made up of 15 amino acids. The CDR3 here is CASENAGVVRNEQFF. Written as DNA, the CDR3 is TGTGCCAGCGAGAATGCGGGAGTGGTGCGCAATGAGCAGTTCTTC.

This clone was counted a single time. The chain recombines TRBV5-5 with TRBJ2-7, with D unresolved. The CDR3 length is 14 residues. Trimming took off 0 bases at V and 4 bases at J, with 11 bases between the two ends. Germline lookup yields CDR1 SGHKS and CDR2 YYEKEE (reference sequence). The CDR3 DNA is TGTGCCAGCAGCTTGGTGTCTCCGGTTTACGAGCAGTACTTC. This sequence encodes CASSLVSPVYEQYF.

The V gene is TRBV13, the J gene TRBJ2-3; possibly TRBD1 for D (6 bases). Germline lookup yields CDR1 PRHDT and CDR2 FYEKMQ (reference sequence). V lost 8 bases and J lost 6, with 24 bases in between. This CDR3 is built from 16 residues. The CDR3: CASAIRGRGGADTQYF. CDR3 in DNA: TGTGCCAGCGCAATTCGGGGCAGGGGTGGGGCTGATACGCAGTATTTT.

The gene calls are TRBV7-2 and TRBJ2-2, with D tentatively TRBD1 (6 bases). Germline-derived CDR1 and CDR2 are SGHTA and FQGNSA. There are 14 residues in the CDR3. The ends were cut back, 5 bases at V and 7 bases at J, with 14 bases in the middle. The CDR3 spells CASSPTRGSGELFF. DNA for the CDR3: TGTGCCAGCAGCCCCACTAGGGGGAGCGGGGAGCTGTTTTTT.